This T cell receptor (beta chain) was captured by sequencing in a study of shared clonotypes between healthy human individuals. Each of the donors was a healthy adult who was HIV-negative and had not had a recent acute infection or vaccination. Whole-study results and caveats: Memory subsets generally showed lower estimated richness than naive subsets.

Note on this clone: As yet, its antigen is unknown.

TCRdb's copy holds only in-frame clones and misses some; the assay was immunoSEQ multiplex PCR. The sample records over 2 million clones, roughly 95% being singletons. The CDR3 length is 15 residues. The germline CDR1 and CDR2 sequences are ENHRY and SYGVKD. With V trimmed by 3 bases and J by 4 bases, 6 bases remained unmatched. What was sequenced was naive CD4+ T cells sorted from blood. Subset described: CD45RA+ positively selected. The origin of this receptor is a man between 18 and 29 years old in good health. The V call is TRBV10-3, the J call TRBJ2-3, with TRBD1 identical over 8 bases. CDR3 sequence (DNA): TGTGCCATCAGTGAAGGACAGGGTAGGCCAGATACGCAGTATTTT. This sequence encodes CAISEGQGRPDTQYF.